This T cell receptor beta chain was retrieved from a study of graft-versus-host responses after intestinal transplantation (dated by TCRdb to the early 2020s). Some background on the complete study: Multivisceral, liver-intestinal, or isolated intestinal transplants were received by the recipients. The cohort enrolled 20 to 30 intestinal transplant recipients including one retransplant, and a few patients lacking pretransplant specimens were excluded. Anti-thymocyte globulin induction was given to all recipients, followed by maintenance tacrolimus and steroids for approximately 3 years. A peak of at least 4% donor T cells among recipient peripheral blood mononuclear cells was the definition used for donor T cell macrochimerism. Samples from three later patients were sequenced in-house on an Illumina MiSeq with MiXCR processing rather than by the commercial service. Graft-versus-host and host-versus-graft alloreactive T cell clones were tracked in the graft, circulation and bone marrow after intestinal transplantation using bulk TCR-beta CDR3 sequencing. Alloreactive clones were identified by sequencing pre-transplant mixed lymphocyte reaction products and comparing these products with unstimulated pre-transplant donor and recipient T cells.

This specimen's time point label, interpreted: cells obtained before transplantation from donor or recipient. In the mixed lymphocyte reactions, approximately 200,000 CFSE-labeled pre-transplant responders were plated with approximately 200,000 irradiated violet-dye-labeled stimulators and cultured for about six days. After the mixed lymphocyte reaction, proliferating CD3+CD4+CFSE-low and CD3+CD8+CFSE-low responder cells were FACS-sorted on a BD Influx sorter. Findings and caveats that apply to the study as a whole: Patients with donor T cell macrochimerism had high GvH to HvG T cell clonal ratios in their allografts. GvH clones were found in recipient bone marrow, and some of the GvH clones appeared earlier in ileal mucosa or blood, which is consistent with an intestinal mucosal origin. The conclusions were limited by the relatively low number and heterogeneity of the intestinal transplant patients. Early after transplant, peak levels of circulating GvH clones were found to be associated with declines in HvG clones.

The library relied on the immunoSEQ multiplex PCR assay. For most patients, genomic DNA was isolated using the Qiagen DNeasy Blood and Tissue Kit and was shipped frozen to Adaptive Biotechnologies for TCR sequencing. For most patients, high-throughput TCR-beta CDR3 sequencing of genomic DNA was performed by Adaptive Biotechnologies. On the authors' methods: TCR sequencing data were retrieved from Adaptive's ImmunoSEQ software for around 19 patients, whereas a few other patients were processed with MiXCR and VDJtools. CD4 versus CD8 sorting errors were corrected by removing sequences found in both subsets at a frequency ratio below 5:1. CDR3 nucleotide sequences shared by donor and recipient were removed because the origin of these sequences could not be assigned. To be classed as alloreactive, a clone needed at least 2-fold expansion over unstimulated cells and a minimum CFSE-low frequency of 0.002% (template counts) or 0.001% (read counts). A clone was considered mappable if detected in the sequenced pre-transplant spleen, lymph node, or MLR CFSE-low populations of the donor or recipient. The cumulative frequency of alloreactive clones was calculated as a percentage of all sequences, weighted by copy number. TCRdb stores this immuneACCESS table with in-frame sequences only. Part of the clones is absent; in the studies checked, under half of the shortfall reflects unresolved V genes, and no reason is known for the rest. The DNA was the basis for D and trimming; V, J and clone size are from that table. This sample comprises about 5,500 clones, roughly 32% of them detected only once. The ten largest clones take up around 5% of the sample.

This clone is identified as medium-sized (0.01 to 0.1%). The input lacks base qualities; no much larger clone sits a single base away. From a lookup of the germline V gene, CDR1 and CDR2 are SGHDT and YYEEEE. Cut back by 6 bases and 4 bases, the V and J ends lie 14 bases apart. From the cysteine up to the phenylalanine, the CDR3 has a length of 14 residues. Only CDR3 DNA is held: 42 bases, read in frame from base 1. The V and J genes are TRBV5-6 and TRBJ2-1; the D gene is perhaps TRBD2, from 6 matching bases. The source was alloreactive CD4+ T cells from a mixed lymphocyte reaction culture, collected before transplantation. The cell subset or site label for this specimen denotes: CFSE-low proliferating T cells sorted from roughly six-day pre-transplant mixed lymphocyte reaction (GvH or HvG direction). The source is a human patient who was an organ donor for intestinal transplantation. The nucleotide sequence is TGTGCCAGCATCCCCGCGGGGCCTTACAATGAGCAGTTCTTC. Translation gives CASIPAGPYNEQFF. Beyond the CDR3, the reference TRBV5-6 and TRBJ2-1 genes provide the residues; the full variable domain reads: DAGVTQSPTHLIKTRGQQVTLRCSPKSGHDTVSWYQQALGQGPQFIFQYYEEEERQRGNFPDRFSGHQFPNYSSELNVNALLLGDSALYLCASIPAGPYNEQFFGPGTRLTVL.